One sample yielded the 30 T cell receptor beta chains listed below, sequenced in a study of T cells expressing NK-cell markers. Each CDR3 protein gets one entry in TCRdb, which reprocessed the 5' RACE reads and gives no DNA. This sample's clone table lists 300,000 to 500,000 distinct CDR3 sequences. The sample comprised blood T cells: a sorted CD56 or NKG2C T cell subset, CD4+ or CD8+ T cells, or bulk PBMC T cells (not recorded which). The receptor set was obtained from a woman aged 45-65 years in good health.

The chain has TRBV5-1 and TRBJ2-3; TCRdb returns TRBD2, unconfirmable since there is no DNA. CDR3 length: 17 amino acids. Germline V lookup: CDR1 SGHRS, CDR2 YFSETQ. The CDR3 here is CASSFLGLVSHTDTQYF. Based on the CDR3 plus reference TRBV5-1 and TRBJ2-3, the full variable domain is KAGVTQTPRYLIKTRGQQVTLSCSPISGHRSVSWYQQTPGQGLQFLFEYFSETQRNKGNFPGRFSGRQFSNSRSEMNVSTLELGDSALYLCASSFLGLVSHTDTQYFGPGTRLTVL.

The V call is TRBV24-1, the J call TRBJ2-2; as DNA is missing, the TRBD2 call by TCRdb cannot be tested. Germline V gene lookup returns CDR1 KGHDR and CDR2 SFDVKD. The CDR3 has 17 residues. CDR3 sequence reads: CATSDSLSGSHTGELFF.

This chain links TRBV5-5 with TRBJ1-2; no DNA is available, so the TRBD1 call from TCRdb remains unchecked. Germline lookup yields CDR1 SGHKS and CDR2 YYEKEE (reference sequence). The CDR3 runs to 12 residues. The CDR3 loop is CASILAGYGYTF.

The chain combines TRBV12-3 or TRBV12-4 with TRBJ2-3; TCRdb picks TRBD2, but there is no DNA to check that call. CDR3 length equals 13 residues. This CDR3 reads CAKVPSGMDTQYF.

The rearrangement joins TRBV12-3 or TRBV12-4 to TRBJ2-5; TCRdb's D call, TRBD2, is unchecked because there is no DNA. The CDR3 contains 13 residues. The CDR3: CASTEREAETQYF.

The V call is TRBV20-1, the J call TRBJ2-7; the TCRdb call, TRBD2, lacks DNA for checking. CDR3 length: 16 amino acids. Germline V gene lookup returns CDR1 DFQATT and CDR2 SNEGSKA (reference sequence). The CDR3 sequence: CSASVLAGTLDSEQYF.

The chain recombines TRBV6-5 with TRBJ1-1; TCRdb designates TRBD1, a call that cannot be tested without DNA. This CDR3 has 18 residues. CDR1 is MNHEY and CDR2 is SVGAGI in the germline V gene. The CDR3: CASRRKGQVGGMNTEAFF.

The chain recombines TRBV10-1 with TRBJ2-3. Germline V lookup: CDR1 WNHNN, CDR2 SYGVQD (reference sequence). The CDR3 has 15 residues. CDR3 sequence reads: CASSESGPSTDTQYF.

The chain couples TRBV19 to TRBJ1-1; the TRBD1 assignment by TCRdb is unverifiable without DNA. The CDR3 sequence is 15 residues long. CDR1 is LNHDA and CDR2 is SQIVND in the germline V gene (reference sequence). The CDR3 here is CASSPRTGSGTEAFF.

This chain links TRBV5-1 with TRBJ2-1; TCRdb picks TRBD1, but there is no DNA to check that call. Germline lookup yields CDR1 SGHRS and CDR2 YFSETQ. This CDR3 is built from 14 residues. CDR3: CASSTWGGLDEQFF.

The gene calls are TRBV20-1 and TRBJ2-1. CDR3 length: 11 amino acids. Germline V gives CDR1 DFQATT, CDR2 SNEGSKA (reference sequence). The CDR3 here is CSARGDTEQFF.

The chain couples TRBV19 to TRBJ2-2. The CDR3 consists of 13 residues. CDR1 is LNHDA, CDR2 SQIVND, per germline (reference sequence). The chain's CDR3 is CASSILGAGELFF.

This CDR3 reads CASRVAGGPPGDTF. The rearrangement links TRBV12-3 or TRBV12-4 to TRBJ1-2; TCRdb's assignment of TRBD1 cannot be checked, as there is no DNA. CDR3 size: 14 residues.

The CDR3 loop reads CAISVASLYTYNEQFF. This chain connects TRBV10-3 to TRBJ2-1; there is no DNA to check the TCRdb D call of TRBD2. The CDR3 loop spans 16 amino acids. The germline CDR1 and CDR2 sequences are ENHRY and SYGVKD.

This chain connects TRBV5-1 to TRBJ2-1; lacking DNA, the TRBD2 call made by TCRdb goes unchecked. CDR1 and CDR2 (germline): SGHRS, YFSETQ. CDR3 length: 15 residues. CDR3: CASSSLAGGGNEQFF. Full variable domain (rest looked up from reference TRBV5-1 and TRBJ2-1): KAGVTQTPRYLIKTRGQQVTLSCSPISGHRSVSWYQQTPGQGLQFLFEYFSETQRNKGNFPGRFSGRQFSNSRSEMNVSTLELGDSALYLCASSSLAGGGNEQFFGPGTRLTVL.

The chain combines TRBV5-1 with TRBJ2-3; TCRdb proposes TRBD2, but this gene call is untestable without DNA. This CDR3 is built from 14 residues. Per germline, CDR1 SGHRS and CDR2 YFSETQ. The CDR3 region is CASSPGAGGPTQYF.

The CDR3 reads CASGTGGLETQYF. The chain couples TRBV7-9 to TRBJ2-5; lacking DNA, the TRBD1 call made by TCRdb goes unchecked. This CDR3 comprises 13 residues. Per germline, CDR1 SEHNR and CDR2 FQNEAQ (reference sequence). The variable domain in full, completed from reference TRBV7-9 and TRBJ2-5, reads DTGVSQNPRHKITKRGQNVTFRCDPISEHNRLYWYRQTLGQGPEFLTYFQNEAQLEKSRLLSDRFSAERPKGSFSTLEIQRTEQGDSAMYLCASGTGGLETQYFGPGTRLLVL.

V usage is TRBV4-1 and J usage is TRBJ2-7. Per the germline V gene, CDR1 is MGHRA and CDR2 is YSYEKL. This CDR3 contains 14 residues. The CDR3 loop is CASGPEPFSYEQYF.

Considering frequency, this clonotype is medium-sized. The CDR3 sequence: CASSLATYQSGFSNQPQHF. The genes are TRBV7-9 and TRBJ1-5. The CDR3 has 19 residues. Germline V gene lookup returns CDR1 SEHNR and CDR2 FQNEAQ (reference sequence).

This chain uses TRBV7-6 with TRBJ2-3; the TCRdb D gene call, TRBD2, has no DNA to confirm it. Germline V lookup: CDR1 SGHVS, CDR2 FNYEAQ. CDR3 length equals 19 residues. This CDR3 reads CASSLGGTSGRYSTDTQYF.

The chain combines TRBV14 with TRBJ2-1; with no DNA, the TCRdb D assignment of TRBD1 cannot be verified. The CDR3 contains 13 residues. Germline CDR1 and CDR2: SGHDN and FVKESK. The CDR3 sequence is CASSQSKGGEQFF.

The chain employs TRBV7-9 and TRBJ1-1; TCRdb calls TRBD1, which cannot be checked without DNA. Germline values: CDR1 SEHNR, CDR2 FQNEAQ (reference sequence). The CDR3 is 14 residues long. The CDR3 is CASSFDPGAAEAFF.

CDR3 amino acids: CASRSSGSGTYEQYF. The genes are TRBV7-9 and TRBJ2-7; the TCRdb call, TRBD2, lacks DNA for checking. The CDR3 length is 15 residues. Germline CDR1 SEHNR, CDR2 FQNEAQ (reference sequence).

J is TRBJ2-1 and V is TRBV29-1; TCRdb outputs TRBD2, but without DNA this stays unchecked. This CDR3 comprises 16 residues. Per the germline V gene, CDR1 is SQVTM and CDR2 is ANQGSEA. The CDR3 sequence: CSVDGGLATNYNEQFF.

The chain uses TRBV9 and TRBJ1-2; as DNA is missing, the TRBD1 call by TCRdb cannot be tested. The CDR3 consists of 17 residues. From germline, CDR1 is SGDLS and CDR2 YYNGEE. The CDR3 here is CASSVASRTDPNYGYTF.

The chain couples TRBV10-3 to TRBJ1-5; TCRdb picks TRBD1, but there is no DNA to check that call. This CDR3 spans 15 amino acids. Germline CDR1 is ENHRY and CDR2 is SYGVKD. The CDR3 is CAIGKGQDSNQPQHF.

The rearrangement links TRBV5-1 to TRBJ2-7; TCRdb indicates TRBD1, and absent DNA this call remains unverified. CDR3 length equals 15 residues. CDR1 and CDR2 (germline): SGHRS, YFSETQ. This CDR3 reads CASSPEGGWAYEQYF.

This chain connects TRBV6-5 to TRBJ2-2; the D call from TCRdb, TRBD1, cannot be confirmed without DNA. The CDR3 loop spans 16 amino acids. CDR1 is MNHEY, CDR2 SVGAGI, per germline. The CDR3 protein is CASSYRTVMNTGELFF.

V and J are TRBV5-1 and TRBJ2-3; TCRdb proposes TRBD2, but this gene call is untestable without DNA. Germline lookup yields CDR1 SGHRS and CDR2 YFSETQ. The CDR3 has 16 residues. This CDR3 is CASSLAEGSGTDTQYF.

V usage is TRBV21-1 and J usage is TRBJ1-5; TCRdb indicates TRBD1, and absent DNA this call remains unverified. TRBV21-1 is termed a pseudogene. The CDR3 spans 17 residues. The CDR3 region is CASSKVGTGGAHQPQHF.